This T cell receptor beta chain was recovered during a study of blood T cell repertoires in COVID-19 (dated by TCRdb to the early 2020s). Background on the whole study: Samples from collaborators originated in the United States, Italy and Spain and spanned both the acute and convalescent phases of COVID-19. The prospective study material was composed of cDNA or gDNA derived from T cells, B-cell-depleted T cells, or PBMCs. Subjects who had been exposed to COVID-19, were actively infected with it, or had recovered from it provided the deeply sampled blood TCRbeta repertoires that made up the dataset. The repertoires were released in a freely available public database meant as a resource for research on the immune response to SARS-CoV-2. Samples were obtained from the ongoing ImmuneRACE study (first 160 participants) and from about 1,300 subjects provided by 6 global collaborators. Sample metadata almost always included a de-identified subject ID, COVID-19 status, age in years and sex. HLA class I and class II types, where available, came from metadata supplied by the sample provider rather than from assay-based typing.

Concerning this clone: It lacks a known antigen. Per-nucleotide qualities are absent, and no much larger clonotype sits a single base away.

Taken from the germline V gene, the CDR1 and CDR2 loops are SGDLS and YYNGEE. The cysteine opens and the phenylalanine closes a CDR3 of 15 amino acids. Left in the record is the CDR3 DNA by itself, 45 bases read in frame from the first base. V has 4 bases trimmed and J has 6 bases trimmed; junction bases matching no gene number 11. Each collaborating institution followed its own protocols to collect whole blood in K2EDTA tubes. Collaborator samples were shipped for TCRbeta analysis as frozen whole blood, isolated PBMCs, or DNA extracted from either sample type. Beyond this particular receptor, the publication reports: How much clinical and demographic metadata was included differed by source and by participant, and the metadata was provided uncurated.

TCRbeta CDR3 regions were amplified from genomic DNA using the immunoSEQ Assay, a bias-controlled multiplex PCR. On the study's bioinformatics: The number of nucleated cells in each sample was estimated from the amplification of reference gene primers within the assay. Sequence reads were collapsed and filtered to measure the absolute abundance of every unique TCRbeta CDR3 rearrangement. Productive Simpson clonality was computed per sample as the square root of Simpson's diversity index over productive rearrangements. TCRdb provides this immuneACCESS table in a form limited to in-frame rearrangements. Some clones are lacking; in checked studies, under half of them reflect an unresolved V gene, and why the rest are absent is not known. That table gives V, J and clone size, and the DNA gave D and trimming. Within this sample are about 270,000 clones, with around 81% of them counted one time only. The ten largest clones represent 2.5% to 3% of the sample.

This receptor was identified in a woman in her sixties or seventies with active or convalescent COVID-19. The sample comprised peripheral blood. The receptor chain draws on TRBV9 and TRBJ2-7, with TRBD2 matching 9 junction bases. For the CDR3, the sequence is CASSSGGLAQAEQYF. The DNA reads TGTGCCAGCAGCTCCGGGGGACTAGCTCAGGCCGAGCAGTACTTC.